This is a list of T cell receptor beta chains from one sample in a study of blood T cell repertoires in COVID-19. Profiling relied on immunoSEQ multiplex PCR, and the TCRdb table lists in-frame clones only, not all of them. Among around 200,000 clones, 86% were seen once, and the ten largest hold 5% to 7%. Sequenced material: PBMCs or T cells enriched from blood (not recorded which). Every receptor here comes from a man aged 35 to 55 with acute COVID-19. Each CDR3 is given with its conserved first and last residue. The order of the fields is J gene, clone size, D gene, V gene, CDR3 protein, CDR3 DNA. The D gene is left open where the match is weak. Some rows mark clone size as missing; the rest say once, few, many or name a class of expanded clone.

>TRBJ1-5|.|.|TRBV28
CATRDTLQPQHF
TGTGCCACCCGGGACACTCTTCAGCCCCAGCATTTT
>TRBJ1-5|.|.|TRBV5-8
CASSFHSGGGNQPQHF
TGTGCCAGCAGCTTTCATTCCGGCGGCGGGAATCAGCCCCAGCATTTT
>TRBJ1-4|.|.|TRBV28
CASRAGAVEKLFF
TGTGCCAGCAGAGCAGGGGCCGTAGAAAAACTGTTTTTT
>TRBJ2-7|.|.|TRBV19
CASSHNVGHEQYF
TGTGCCAGTAGCCATAATGTGGGCCACGAGCAGTACTTC
>TRBJ1-1|.|.|TRBV27
CASSTGITEAFF
TGTGCCAGCTCCACAGGGATCACTGAAGCTTTCTTT
>TRBJ1-4|.|.|TRBV7-9
CASSLGVSGKNEKLFF
TGTGCCAGCAGCTTAGGGGTATCGGGGAAAAATGAAAAACTGTTTTTT
>TRBJ1-1|.|.|TRBV5-1
CASSLLTRDTEAFF
TGCGCCAGCAGCTTACTCACCCGGGACACTGAAGCTTTCTTT
>TRBJ2-1|few|.|TRBV28
CASRHPAMSYEQFF
TGTGCCAGCAGACATCCTGCCATGTCTTATGAGCAGTTCTTC
>TRBJ1-1|.|TRBD1|TRBV19
CASSMQKTGKNTEAFF
TGTGCCAGTAGTATGCAGAAGACAGGGAAGAACACTGAAGCTTTCTTT
>TRBJ2-2|.|TRBD2|TRBV19
CASSIALAGGWGTGELFF
TGTGCCAGTAGTATAGCACTAGCGGGAGGCTGGGGGACCGGGGAGCTGTTTTTT
>TRBJ2-5|.|TRBD1|TRBV2
CASSRGQGSTQYF
TGTGCCAGCAGCCGAGGACAGGGGTCGACCCAGTACTTC
>TRBJ2-1|.|TRBD2|TRBV28
CASSALAGGRNEQFF
TGTGCCAGCAGTGCCCTAGCGGGAGGGCGGAATGAGCAGTTCTTC
>TRBJ1-2|.|TRBD1|TRBV27
CASSSGDSKNGYTF
TGTGCCAGCAGCTCGGGGGACAGTAAAAATGGCTACACCTTC
>TRBJ2-7|.|.|TRBV29-1
CSVNTPGHWSEQYF
TGCAGCGTCAATACGCCGGGACATTGGTCCGAGCAGTACTTC
>TRBJ2-4|.|.|TRBV4-3
CASSQEVAGLNIQYF
TGCGCCAGCAGCCAAGAAGTGGCAGGACTAAACATTCAGTACTTC
>TRBJ2-7|.|TRBD1|TRBV5-1
CASSSQGQGIDEQYF
TGCGCCAGCAGCTCCCAGGGACAGGGCATCGACGAGCAGTACTTC
>TRBJ2-3|.|.|TRBV2
CASSVRDTQYF
TGTGCCAGCAGTGTGAGAGATACGCAGTATTTT
>TRBJ1-2|.|.|TRBV6-4
CASSPRSGYGYTF
TGTGCCAGCAGTCCCCGGAGTGGCTATGGCTACACCTTC
>TRBJ2-1|.|TRBD2|TRBV28
CASSSAGTSGYYNEQFF
TGTGCCAGCAGTTCCGCCGGGACTAGCGGCTATTACAATGAGCAGTTCTTC
>TRBJ1-2|.|TRBD1|TRBV25-1
CASRGDRDPNYGYTF
TGTGCCAGCAGGGGGGACAGAGACCCTAACTATGGCTACACCTTC
>TRBJ1-3|.|.|TRBV10-3
CAISESGGLGNTIYF
TGTGCCATCAGTGAGTCTGGAGGTCTGGGAAACACCATATATTTT
>TRBJ1-1|.|.|TRBV7-8
CASIYGQNTEAFF
TGTGCCAGCATCTATGGTCAGAACACTGAAGCTTTCTTT
>TRBJ2-2|.|TRBD2|TRBV4-2
CASSQGGLATIRELFF
TGTGCCAGCAGCCAAGGGGGACTAGCGACAATCAGGGAGCTGTTTTTT
>TRBJ1-2|few|TRBD1|TRBV11-2
CASSFTDRGTGYTF
TGTGCCAGCAGCTTCACAGACAGGGGGACTGGCTACACCTTC
>TRBJ2-5|.|.|TRBV3-1/TRBV3-2
CASSLRVETQYF
TGTGCCAGCAGCCTGAGGGTGGAGACCCAGTACTTC
>TRBJ2-7|.|.|TRBV28
CASRTANYEQYF
TGTGCCAGCAGGACAGCAAACTACGAGCAGTACTTC
>TRBJ1-6|.|TRBD1|TRBV6-2/TRBV6-3
CASSYSRPQGGSPLHF
TGTGCCAGCAGTTACTCCCGGCCGCAGGGGGGATCACCCCTCCACTTT
>TRBJ1-2|few|TRBD1|TRBV19
CASSPGQGPLYGYTF
TGTGCCAGTAGTCCAGGACAGGGGCCCCTTTATGGCTACACCTTC
>TRBJ2-7|.|TRBD1|TRBV11-2
CASRSPGTVSYEQYF
TGTGCCAGCAGGTCCCCCGGGACAGTTTCCTACGAGCAGTACTTC
>TRBJ1-2|.|.|TRBV7-9
CASSLPGLVVLGGYTF
TGTGCCAGCAGCTTACCGGGACTCGTTGTATTAGGAGGCTACACCTTC
>TRBJ2-7|.|TRBD2|TRBV6-6
CASSPGLAGATLLEQYF
TGTGCCAGCAGTCCAGGACTAGCGGGAGCAACGTTGCTCGAGCAGTACTTC
>TRBJ1-1|.|.|TRBV3-1/TRBV3-2
CASSQDLRGEEAFF
TGTGCCAGCAGCCAAGATCTCAGGGGCGAGGAAGCTTTCTTT
>TRBJ2-7|few|.|TRBV2
CASIEFYEQYF
TGTGCCAGCATCGAGTTCTACGAGCAGTACTTC
>TRBJ2-5|.|TRBD2|TRBV20-1
CSASGASGREETQYF
TGCAGTGCTAGTGGGGCCAGCGGGAGGGAAGAGACCCAGTACTTC
>TRBJ1-5|.|.|TRBV7-8
CASSITVDRFQPQHF
TGTGCCAGCAGCATCACCGTGGACAGATTTCAGCCCCAGCATTTT
>TRBJ2-4|.|TRBD2|TRBV19
CASTPKREGNIQYF
TGTGCCAGTACCCCTAAGCGGGAGGGTAACATTCAGTACTTC
>TRBJ1-2|few|.|TRBV5-4
CASSLEGRTGGYTF
TGTGCCAGCAGCTTGGAAGGCCGGACTGGAGGCTACACCTTC